Shown below are 2 T cell receptor beta chains from a single sample sequenced in a study of blood T cell repertoires in COVID-19. Measured with immunoSEQ multiplex PCR; TCRdb has only the in-frame clones, and not every one. Found here are about 260,000 clones, about 89% of them singletons; the top ten hold about 1.4%. Sequenced material: peripheral blood. The receptors here all came from a woman between 40 and 50 years old who had recovered from COVID-19.

The chain joins TRBV30 to TRBJ1-5; weak D call: TRBD1 (6 bases). The CDR3 covers 15 residues. Looked up from germline, CDR1 is GTSNPN and CDR2 is SVGIG (reference sequence). Trimming removed 2 bases at V and 8 bases at J, with 19 bases between. The CDR3 sequence: CAWSIGQKEKKPQHF. CDR3 in DNA: TGTGCCTGGAGTATCGGACAGAAAGAGAAAAAGCCCCAGCATTTT.

The chain employs TRBV10-3 and TRBJ2-7; D may be TRBD2 (6 bases). This CDR3 is built from 13 residues. V shed 11 bases and J shed 6 bases, with 20 bases lying between them. Germline V gives CDR1 ENHRY, CDR2 SYGVKD. Written as DNA, the CDR3 is TGTGCCGCCACCGGGACTCAAGGCTCCGAGCAGTACTTC. This encodes CAATGTQGSEQYF.